A selection of T cell receptor beta chains follows, all from one sample in a study of blood T cell repertoires in COVID-19. The table came from immunoSEQ multiplex PCR; TCRdb's copy has only in-frame clones and leaves some out. This table has about 480,000 clones, roughly 88% appearing once. Sequencing input: PBMCs or T cells enriched from blood (not recorded which). These receptors all come from a middle-aged woman who had recovered from COVID-19. Each CDR3 is given with its conserved first and last residue. The D gene is left open where the match is weak. Clone sizes are given selectively: once, few, many, or a class where the clone is expanded.

D,size,J,V,CDR3,DNA
TRBD2,many,TRBJ2-5,TRBV4-3,CASSQTGLAATGETQYF,TGCGCCAGCAGCCAAACGGGTCTAGCGGCGACGGGAGAGACCCAGTACTTC
TRBD1,.,TRBJ1-1,TRBV24-1,CATSDSRTGNTEAFF,TGTGCCACCAGTGATTCTCGGACAGGGAACACTGAAGCTTTCTTT
.,.,TRBJ1-4,TRBV6-5,CASSYSPRPTEKLFF,TGTGCCAGCAGTTACTCGCCTAGGCCGACTGAAAAACTGTTTTTT
TRBD2,.,TRBJ2-5,TRBV4-3,CASSQVGSGSTQYF,TGCGCCAGCAGCCAAGTCGGTAGCGGGAGTACCCAGTACTTC
.,.,TRBJ2-7,TRBV7-6,CASSSGLLKFYEQYF,TGTGCCAGCAGCTCGGGACTCCTAAAATTCTACGAGCAGTACTTC
.,.,TRBJ2-5,TRBV11-1,CASSLGPEWTQYF,TGTGCCAGCAGCTTAGGCCCCGAGTGGACCCAGTACTTC
TRBD1,.,TRBJ1-2,TRBV7-8,CASSSRTGTGSITTF,TGTGCCAGCAGCTCGCGGACCGGGACAGGGTCTATAACCACCTTC
.,.,TRBJ1-2,TRBV27,CASRYQGTNYGYTF,TGTGCCAGCAGGTATCAGGGCACCAACTATGGCTACACCTTC
TRBD1,.,TRBJ2-2,TRBV2,CASNPDRGRAGELFF,TGTGCCAGCAACCCTGACAGGGGGCGGGCCGGGGAGCTGTTTTTT
.,few,TRBJ1-5,TRBV18,CASSPQRDNQPQHF,TGTGCCAGCTCACCACAACGAGACAATCAGCCCCAGCATTTT
.,.,TRBJ1-1,TRBV7-9,CASSGQQGFTEAFF,TGTGCCAGCAGCGGACAACAGGGTTTCACTGAAGCTTTCTTT
TRBD2,.,TRBJ2-2,TRBV4-3,CASSQELGLPTGELFF,TGCGCCAGCAGCCAAGAATTGGGACTACCCACCGGGGAGCTGTTTTTT
.,.,TRBJ1-1,TRBV6-2/TRBV6-3,CASSYGKTIRMNTEAFF,TGTGCCAGCAGTTACGGAAAGACAATTCGAATGAACACTGAAGCTTTCTTT
.,.,TRBJ2-1,TRBV10-3,CASIAGGSSYNEQFF,TGTGCCAGCATCGCCGGGGGAAGCTCCTACAATGAGCAGTTCTTC
.,.,TRBJ2-1,TRBV11-3,CASRPGQPLYVNEQFF,TGTGCCAGCAGACCTGGACAACCGTTGTATGTCAATGAGCAGTTCTTC
.,.,TRBJ1-2,TRBV4-3,CASSQDSYGYTF,TGCGCCAGCAGCCAAGACAGCTATGGCTACACCTTC
.,.,TRBJ2-5,TRBV11-2,CASSRADRDQETQYF,TGTGCCAGCAGCCGTGCGGACAGAGACCAAGAGACCCAGTACTTC